The 21 T cell receptor beta chains listed next were all sequenced from one sample in a study of T cells in localized non-small cell lung cancer. The assay was immunoSEQ multiplex PCR, and TCRdb's table has in-frame clones only and misses some. This table has fewer than 5,000 clones, under 50% appearing once. The specimen was lung tumor tissue, collected before any cancer treatment. Source of these receptors: a woman aged 35 to 69 with stage I lung adenocarcinoma.

The rearrangement joins TRBV14 to TRBJ1-4; D call uncertain. The germline CDR1 and CDR2 sequences are SGHDN and FVKESK. This CDR3 contains 14 residues. Trimming stripped 0 bases from V and 0 bases from J, with 2 bases between. CDR3 nucleotides: TGTGCCAGCAGCCAAGACTCAACTAATGAAAAACTGTTTTTT. Protein: CASSQDSTNEKLFF.

This clone was observed a few times. The J gene is TRBJ2-1, the V gene TRBV9, with D tentatively TRBD1 (5 bases). Deletions cut 2 bases from V and 0 bases from J, with 15 bases between. In germline, CDR1 is SGDLS, CDR2 YYNGEE. The CDR3 is 17 residues long. CDR3 region: CASSVSGRLYSYNEQFF. The CDR3 DNA is TGTGCCAGCAGCGTGTCAGGGCGACTCTACTCCTACAATGAGCAGTTCTTC.

The chain couples TRBV28 to TRBJ1-2; D call uncertain. Trimming removed 10 bases at V and 6 bases at J, with 15 bases between. Germline CDR1 is MDHEN and CDR2 is SYDVKM. The CDR3 consists of 12 residues. As DNA, the CDR3 is TGTGCCACCACGGCGGAACTTAATGGCTACACCTTC. Translating it yields CATTAELNGYTF.

V usage is TRBV29-1 and J usage is TRBJ2-5; the D is unclear. This CDR3 has 13 residues. Germline-derived CDR1 and CDR2 are SQVTM and ANQGSEA. V gave up 6 bases and J gave up 1 base, with 12 bases separating them. CDR3 sequence: CSVTEPGQETQYF. For the CDR3, the DNA is TGCAGCGTAACTGAGCCCGGCCAAGAGACCCAGTACTTC.

The V call is TRBV6-8, the J call TRBJ1-1; 7 bases map to TRBD1. The germline CDR1 and CDR2 sequences are MNHGY and SAAAGT. J lost 10 bases, V lost 0 bases, and 5 bases had no gene match. CDR3 length: 13 amino acids. CDR3 amino acids: CASSYSGRGTAFF. DNA of the CDR3: TGTGCCAGCAGTTACTCGGGCAGGGGGACAGCTTTCTTT.

This clone is labeled as medium-sized. The chain combines TRBV9 with TRBJ1-2, with a possible D match to TRBD1 (6 bases). Per germline, CDR1 SGDLS and CDR2 YYNGEE. V was clipped by 5 bases and J by 8 bases, with 22 bases between them. The CDR3 has 15 residues. The chain's CDR3 is CASSDQGIGGGGYTF. The CDR3 DNA reads as TGTGCCAGCAGTGACCAGGGGATCGGTGGCGGCGGCTACACCTTC.

DNA of the CDR3: TGTGCCTGGCAGGGCCTAGCTGCGGAGACCCAGTACTTC. Residues: CAWQGLAAETQYF. The V call is TRBV30, the J call TRBJ2-5, with D tentatively TRBD1 or TRBD2 (5 bases each). The length of the CDR3 is 13 residues. Germline V CDR1 and CDR2: GTSNPN, SVGIG (reference sequence). V shed 5 bases and J shed 5 bases, with 15 bases lying between them. Using reference TRBV30 and TRBJ2-5 for the parts outside the CDR3, the full variable domain is SQTIHQWPATLVQPVGSPLSLECTVEGTSNPNLYWYRQAAGRGLQLLFYSVGIGQISSEVPQNLSASRPQDRQFILSSKKLLLSDSGFYLCAWQGLAAETQYFGPGTRLLVL.

This clone turned up a few times. The V gene is TRBV6-8, the J gene TRBJ1-1, with D uncertain. Trimming removed 6 bases at V and 0 bases at J, with 5 bases between. CDR3 length: 12 amino acids. In germline, CDR1 is MNHGY, CDR2 SAAAGT. The CDR3: CASREMNTEAFF. The CDR3 DNA is TGTGCCAGCAGGGAAATGAACACTGAAGCTTTCTTT.

This chain uses TRBV19 with TRBJ2-4, with 7 bases matching TRBD1. From germline, CDR1 is LNHDA and CDR2 SQIVND (reference sequence). The trim removed 5 bases at V and 9 bases at J, leaving 10 bases unmatched. This CDR3 is built from 14 residues. CDR3 nucleotide sequence: TGTGCCAGTAGTTCCTCACAGGGGAAGGGCATTCAGTACTTC. Its translation: CASSSSQGKGIQYF.

This clone was seen a few times. This chain joins TRBV19 and TRBJ1-1; possibly TRBD1 for D (5 bases). The CDR3 totals 15 residues. Germline CDR1 and CDR2: LNHDA and SQIVND (reference sequence). Deletions cut 4 bases from V and 8 bases from J, with 20 bases between. The CDR3 region has the DNA TGTGCCAGTAGTACTGGCGGCAGTCCTCGGGGCGAAGCTTTCTTT. Its translation is CASSTGGSPRGEAFF.

The V call is TRBV9, the J call TRBJ1-1; D remains ambiguous. Germline V gene lookup returns CDR1 SGDLS and CDR2 YYNGEE. CDR3 size: 14 residues. Trimming shortened V by 1 base and J by 4 bases, and 11 bases separated the two germline ends. The DNA of the CDR3 is TGTGCCAGCAGCGTATCCATCTGGGGCACTGAAGCTTTCTTT. It yields the protein CASSVSIWGTEAFF.

This chain links TRBV5-1 with TRBJ1-4; D not certain. V was shortened by 4 bases and J by 8 bases, with 15 bases between the two germline ends. The CDR3 length is 14 residues. Germline CDR1 is SGHRS and CDR2 is YFSETQ. The CDR3: CASSPVAAGEKLFF. The CDR3 DNA follows: TGCGCCAGCAGCCCGGTCGCCGCCGGAGAAAAACTGTTTTTT.

This clone was detected only a few times. The rearrangement joins TRBV11-3 to TRBJ2-3; D is uncertain. The CDR3 has 17 amino acids. Germline loops: CDR1 SGHNT, CDR2 YENEEA. V lost 5 bases and J lost 2, with 20 bases in between. The CDR3 is CASSPGISTASTDTQYF. The CDR3 DNA reads as TGTGCCAGCAGCCCGGGTATCTCCACAGCCTCCACAGATACGCAGTATTTT. Supplemented by reference TRBV11-3 and TRBJ2-3, the full variable domain reads EAGVVQSPRYKIIEKKQPVAFWCNPISGHNTLYWYLQNLGQGPELLIRYENEEAVDDSQLPKDRFSAERLKGVDSTLKIQPAELGDSAVYLCASSPGISTASTDTQYFGPGTRLTVL.

This rearrangement joins TRBV19 to TRBJ1-1, with a weak D call TRBD1 (6 bases). The ends were cut back, 2 bases at V and 4 bases at J, with 23 bases in the middle. The CDR3 totals 18 residues. Per the germline V gene, CDR1 is LNHDA and CDR2 is SQIVND (reference sequence). CDR3 sequence reads: CASSINHFQGIRGTEAFF. CDR3 DNA: TGTGCCAGTAGTATAAACCACTTCCAGGGGATTAGGGGCACTGAAGCTTTCTTT.

This sequence joins TRBV11-3 and TRBJ2-3; D remains unclear. The germline CDR1 and CDR2 sequences are SGHNT and YENEEA. There are 14 residues in the CDR3. V was trimmed by 3 bases and J by 2 bases, leaving 9 bases between them. CDR3 residues: CASSLAGNTDTQYF. The CDR3 nucleotides are TGTGCCAGCAGCTTGGCAGGCAACACAGATACGCAGTATTTT.

This clone was observed a few times. The rearrangement links TRBV11-3 to TRBJ2-7; D uncertain. Deletions cut 3 bases from V and 2 bases from J, with 11 bases between. The CDR3 length is 14 residues. CDR1 and CDR2 from the germline V gene are SGHNT and YENEEA. The CDR3 DNA follows: TGTGCCAGCAGCTTGACGGGTGAGGCCTACGAGCAGTACTTC. It specifies CASSLTGEAYEQYF.

The chain is built from TRBV23-1 and TRBJ1-5; D perhaps matches TRBD1 (6 bases). TRBV23-1 is known as an ORF, though its function is uncertain. This CDR3 is built from 15 residues. V was shortened by 6 bases and J by 4 bases, with 16 bases between the two germline ends. The CDR3 reads CASSLAPDRNQPQHF. The CDR3, as DNA: TGCGCCAGCAGCTTAGCCCCGGACAGAAATCAGCCCCAGCATTTT.

The CDR3 DNA reads as TGTGCCAGCAGGACCGGGACTGGCCACAATGAGCAGTTCTTC. Amino acids: CASRTGTGHNEQFF. This chain links TRBV2 with TRBJ2-1, with a possible D match to TRBD2 (6 bases). The CDR3 has 14 amino acids. Germline CDR1 and CDR2: SNHLY and FYNNEI. The ends were cut back, 6 bases at V and 5 bases at J, with 14 bases in the middle.

The chain carries TRBV19 and TRBJ1-1, with 9 nucleotides matching TRBD1. The germline CDR1 and CDR2 sequences are LNHDA and SQIVND (reference sequence). The CDR3 covers 14 residues. V shed 9 bases, J shed 12 bases, and the junction held 17 bases outside the gene matches. The CDR3 DNA is TGTGCCAGCAAGGCCGGGGTACAGGGGGCGGTAACTTTCTTT. This gives the protein CASKAGVQGAVTFF.

The chain uses TRBV18 and TRBJ2-7; TRBD2 matches 11 bases. Germline trimming cut 4 bases from V and 2 bases from J; bases unmatched to any gene: 4. Germline values: CDR1 KGHSH, CDR2 LQKENI. This CDR3 is 15 amino acids long. The CDR3 region is CASSLGTSGTYEQYF. The CDR3 DNA reads as TGTGCCAGCTCACTCGGGACTAGCGGTACCTACGAGCAGTACTTC.

This clone was observed a few times. The rearrangement joins TRBV11-3 to TRBJ2-5; 8 positions match TRBD2. The CDR3 length is 14 residues. Losses at the gene ends were 4 bases for V and 2 bases for J; bases not matched to a gene: 3. Per germline, CDR1 SGHNT and CDR2 YENEEA. The CDR3 DNA follows: TGTGCCAGCAGCTGGGGGACTAGACAAGAGACCCAGTACTTC. Protein sequence: CASSWGTRQETQYF.